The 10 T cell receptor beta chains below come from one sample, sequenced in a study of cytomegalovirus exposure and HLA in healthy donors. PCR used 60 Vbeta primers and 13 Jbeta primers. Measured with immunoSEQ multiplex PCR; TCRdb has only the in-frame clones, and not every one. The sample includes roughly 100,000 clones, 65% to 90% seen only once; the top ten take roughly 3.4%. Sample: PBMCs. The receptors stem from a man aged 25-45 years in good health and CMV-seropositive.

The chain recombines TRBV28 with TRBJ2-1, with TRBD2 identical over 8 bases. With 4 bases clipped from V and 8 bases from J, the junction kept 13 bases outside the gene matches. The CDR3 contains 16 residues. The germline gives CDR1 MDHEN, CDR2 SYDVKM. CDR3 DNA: TGTGCCAGCAGTTCCCCATCGAGCGGGAGTATCCATGAGCAGTTCTTC. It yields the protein CASSSPSSGSIHEQFF. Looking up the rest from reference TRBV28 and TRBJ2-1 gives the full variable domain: DVKVTQSSRYLVKRTGEKVFLECVQDMDHENMFWYRQDPGLGLRLIYFSYDVKMKEKGDIPEGYSVSREKKERFSLILESASTNQTSMYLCASSSPSSGSIHEQFFGPGTRLTVL.

CDR3 amino acids: CATSRGTSATYEQYF. Here the CDR3 DNA reads TGTGCCACCAGCAGAGGGACTAGCGCTACCTACGAGCAGTACTTC. The genes are TRBV15 and TRBJ2-7, with 9 positions matching TRBD2. The CDR3 is 15 residues long. Looked up from germline, CDR1 is LNHNV and CDR2 is YYDKDF (reference sequence). The trim removed 1 base at V and 2 bases at J, leaving 3 bases unmatched.

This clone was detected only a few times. CDR3 sequence: CASSGTGSYQPQHF. CDR3 in DNA: TGTGCCAGCAGTGGGACAGGGAGCTATCAGCCCCAGCATTTT. The chain joins TRBV6-5 to TRBJ1-5; TRBD1 aligns across 9 bases. CDR1 and CDR2 (germline): MNHEY, SVGAGI. Trimming removed 5 bases from V and 5 bases from J; junction bases left unmatched: 4. The CDR3 has 14 amino acids.

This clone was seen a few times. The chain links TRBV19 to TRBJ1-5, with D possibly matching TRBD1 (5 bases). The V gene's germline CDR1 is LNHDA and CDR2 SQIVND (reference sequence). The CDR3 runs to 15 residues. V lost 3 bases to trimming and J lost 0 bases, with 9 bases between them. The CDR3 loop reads CASSMVTVSNQPQHF. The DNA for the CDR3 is TGTGCCAGTAGTATGGTGACAGTTAGCAATCAGCCCCAGCATTTT.

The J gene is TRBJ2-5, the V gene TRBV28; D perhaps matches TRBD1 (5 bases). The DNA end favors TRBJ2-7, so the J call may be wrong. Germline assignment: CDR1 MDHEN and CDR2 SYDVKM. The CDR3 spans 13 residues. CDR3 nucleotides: TGTGCCAGCAGTTTCGACAGCTCCTACGAGCAGTACTTC. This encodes CASSFDSSYEQYF.

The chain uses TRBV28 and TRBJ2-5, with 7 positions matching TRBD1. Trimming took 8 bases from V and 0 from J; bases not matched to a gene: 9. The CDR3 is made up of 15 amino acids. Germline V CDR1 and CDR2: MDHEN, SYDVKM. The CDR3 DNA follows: TGTGCCAGCCGACCTGAACAGGGGTACCAAGAGACCCAGTACTTC. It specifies CASRPEQGYQETQYF. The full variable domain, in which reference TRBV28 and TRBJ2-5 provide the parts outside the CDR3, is DVKVTQSSRYLVKRTGEKVFLECVQDMDHENMFWYRQDPGLGLRLIYFSYDVKMKEKGDIPEGYSVSREKKERFSLILESASTNQTSMYLCASRPEQGYQETQYFGPGTRLLVL.

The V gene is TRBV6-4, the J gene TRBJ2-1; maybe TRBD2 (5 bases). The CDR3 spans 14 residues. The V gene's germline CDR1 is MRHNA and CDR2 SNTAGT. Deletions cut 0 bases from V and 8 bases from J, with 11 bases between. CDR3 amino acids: CASSDSRGSDEQFF. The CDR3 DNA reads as TGTGCCAGCAGTGACTCGAGAGGGTCCGATGAGCAGTTCTTC.

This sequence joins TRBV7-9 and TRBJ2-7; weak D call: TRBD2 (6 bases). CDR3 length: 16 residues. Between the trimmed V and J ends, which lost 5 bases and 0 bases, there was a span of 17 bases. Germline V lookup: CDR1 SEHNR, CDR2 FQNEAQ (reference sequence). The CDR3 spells CASSKPRAGSSYEQYF. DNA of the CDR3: TGTGCCAGCAGCAAACCGAGGGCGGGAAGCTCCTACGAGCAGTACTTC.

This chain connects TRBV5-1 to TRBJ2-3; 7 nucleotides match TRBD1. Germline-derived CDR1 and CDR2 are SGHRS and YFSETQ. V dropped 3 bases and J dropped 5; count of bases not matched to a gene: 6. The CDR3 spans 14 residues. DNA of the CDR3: TGCGCCAGCAGCTGGACAGGTTTGGGAGATACGCAGTATTTT. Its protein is CASSWTGLGDTQYF.

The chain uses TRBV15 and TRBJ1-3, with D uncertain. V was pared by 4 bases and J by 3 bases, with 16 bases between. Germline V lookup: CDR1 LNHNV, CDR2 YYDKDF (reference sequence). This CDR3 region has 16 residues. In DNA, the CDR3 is TGTGCCACCAGCACTCGAACCGCGGGCCTTGGAAACACCATATATTTT. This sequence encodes CATSTRTAGLGNTIYF.